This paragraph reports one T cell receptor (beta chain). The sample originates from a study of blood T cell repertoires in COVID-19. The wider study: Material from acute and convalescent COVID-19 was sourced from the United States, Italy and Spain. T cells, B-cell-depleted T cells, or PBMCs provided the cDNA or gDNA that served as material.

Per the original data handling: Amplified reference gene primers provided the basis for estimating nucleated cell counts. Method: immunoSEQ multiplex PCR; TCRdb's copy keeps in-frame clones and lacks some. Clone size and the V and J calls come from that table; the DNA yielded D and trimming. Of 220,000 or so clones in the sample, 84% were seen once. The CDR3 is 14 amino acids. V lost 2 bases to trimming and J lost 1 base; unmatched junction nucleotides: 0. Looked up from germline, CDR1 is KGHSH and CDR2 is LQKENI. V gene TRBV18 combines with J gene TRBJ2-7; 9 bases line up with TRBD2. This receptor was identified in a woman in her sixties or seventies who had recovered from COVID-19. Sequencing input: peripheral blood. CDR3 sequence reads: CASSPTSGSYEQYF. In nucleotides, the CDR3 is TGTGCCAGCTCACCAACTAGCGGGTCCTACGAGCAGTACTTC.